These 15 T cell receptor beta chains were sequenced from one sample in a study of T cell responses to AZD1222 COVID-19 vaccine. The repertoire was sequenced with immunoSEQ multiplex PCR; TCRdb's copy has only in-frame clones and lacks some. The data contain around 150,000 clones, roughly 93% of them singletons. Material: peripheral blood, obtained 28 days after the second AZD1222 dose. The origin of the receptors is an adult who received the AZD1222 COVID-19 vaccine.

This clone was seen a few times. The DNA of the CDR3 is TGTGCCAGCAGCCCAGTCCCGGGGGTGGCTGGAAACACCATATATTTT. Protein: CASSPVPGVAGNTIYF. The chain carries TRBV7-8 and TRBJ1-3, with TRBD1 as a possible D gene (5 bases). Germline-derived CDR1 and CDR2 are SGHVS and FQNEAQ. V gave up 5 bases and J gave up 2 bases, with 16 bases separating them. The CDR3 spans 16 residues. Looking up the rest from reference TRBV7-8 and TRBJ1-3 gives the full variable domain: GAGVSQSPRYKVAKRGQDVALRCDPISGHVSLFWYQQALGQGPEFLTYFQNEAQLDKSGLPSDRFFAERPEGSVSTLKIQRTQQEDSAVYLCASSPVPGVAGNTIYFGEGSWLTVV.

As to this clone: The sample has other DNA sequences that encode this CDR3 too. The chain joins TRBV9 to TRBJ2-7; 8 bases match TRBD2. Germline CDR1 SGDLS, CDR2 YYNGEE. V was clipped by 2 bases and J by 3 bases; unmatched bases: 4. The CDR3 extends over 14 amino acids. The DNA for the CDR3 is TGTGCCAGCAGCGTCGGTAGCGGGGTCTACGAGCAGTACTTC. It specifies CASSVGSGVYEQYF. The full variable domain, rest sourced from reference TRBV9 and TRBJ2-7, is DSGVTQTPKHLITATGQRVTLRCSPRSGDLSVYWYQQSLDQGLQFLIQYYNGEERAKGNILERFSAQQFPDLHSELNLSSLELGDSALYFCASSVGSGVYEQYFGPGTRLTVT.

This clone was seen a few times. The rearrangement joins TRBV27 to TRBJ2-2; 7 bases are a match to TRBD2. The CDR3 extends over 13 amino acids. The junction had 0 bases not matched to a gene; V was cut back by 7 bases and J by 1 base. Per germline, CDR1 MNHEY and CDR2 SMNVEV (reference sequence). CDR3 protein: CASTSGNTGELFF. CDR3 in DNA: TGTGCCAGCACTAGCGGGAACACCGGGGAGCTGTTTTTT.

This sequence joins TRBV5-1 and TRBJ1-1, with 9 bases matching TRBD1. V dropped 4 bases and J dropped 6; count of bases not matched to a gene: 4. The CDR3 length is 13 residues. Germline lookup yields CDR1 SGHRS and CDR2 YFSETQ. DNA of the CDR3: TGCGCCAGCAGCCCCCGGACAGGGGCTGAAGCTTTCTTT. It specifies CASSPRTGAEAFF.

The CDR3 region has the DNA TGTGCCAGCATGAATTGGGATACCAGGAGGTACACTGAAGCTTTCTTT. Residues: CASMNWDTRRYTEAFF. The chain employs TRBV21-1 and TRBJ1-1. TRBV21-1 corresponds to a pseudogene. This CDR3 has 16 residues.

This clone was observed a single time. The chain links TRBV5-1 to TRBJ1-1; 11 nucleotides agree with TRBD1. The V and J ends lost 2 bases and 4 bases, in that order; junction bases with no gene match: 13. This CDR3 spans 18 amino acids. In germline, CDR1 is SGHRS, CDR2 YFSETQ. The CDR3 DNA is TGCGCCAGCAGCTTCGGACAGGGGGCGGGTATTGGTCGCACTGAAGCTTTCTTT. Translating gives CASSFGQGAGIGRTEAFF.

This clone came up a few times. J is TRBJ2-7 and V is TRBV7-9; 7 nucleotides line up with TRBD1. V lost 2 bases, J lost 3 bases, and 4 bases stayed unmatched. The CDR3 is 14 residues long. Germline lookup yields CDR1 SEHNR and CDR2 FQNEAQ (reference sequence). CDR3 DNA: TGTGCCAGCAGCTTAAGGGGACAGTTCTACGAGCAGTACTTC. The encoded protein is CASSLRGQFYEQYF.

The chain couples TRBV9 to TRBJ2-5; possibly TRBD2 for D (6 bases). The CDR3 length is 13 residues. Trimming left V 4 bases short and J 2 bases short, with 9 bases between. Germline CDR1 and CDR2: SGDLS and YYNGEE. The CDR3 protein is CASSYSGQETQYF. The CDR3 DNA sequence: TGTGCCAGCAGCTATAGCGGACAAGAGACCCAGTACTTC.

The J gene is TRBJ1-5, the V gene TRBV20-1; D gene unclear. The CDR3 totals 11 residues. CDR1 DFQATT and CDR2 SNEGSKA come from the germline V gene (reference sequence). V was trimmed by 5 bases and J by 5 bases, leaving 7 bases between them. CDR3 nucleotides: TGCAGTGCTTCAAATGATCAGCCCCAGCATTTT. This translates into CSASNDQPQHF.

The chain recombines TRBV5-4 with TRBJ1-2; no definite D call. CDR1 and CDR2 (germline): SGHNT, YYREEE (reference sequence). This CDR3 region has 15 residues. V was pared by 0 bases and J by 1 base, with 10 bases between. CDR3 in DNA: TGTGCCAGCAGCTTGGGGGAGCGGATTAACTATGGCTACACCTTC. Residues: CASSLGERINYGYTF.

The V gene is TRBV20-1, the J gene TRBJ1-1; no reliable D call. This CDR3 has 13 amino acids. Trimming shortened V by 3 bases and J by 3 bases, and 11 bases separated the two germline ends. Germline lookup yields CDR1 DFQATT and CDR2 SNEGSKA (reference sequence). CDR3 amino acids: CSASRYSYTEAFF. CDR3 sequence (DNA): TGCAGTGCTAGTCGCTACAGTTACACTGAAGCTTTCTTT.

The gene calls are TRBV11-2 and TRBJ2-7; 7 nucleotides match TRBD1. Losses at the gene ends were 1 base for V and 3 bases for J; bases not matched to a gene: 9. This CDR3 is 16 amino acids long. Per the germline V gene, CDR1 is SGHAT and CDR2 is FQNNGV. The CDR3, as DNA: TGTGCCAGCAGCTTAGTGTCGTCAGGGGGTGGCTACGAGCAGTACTTC. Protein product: CASSLVSSGGGYEQYF.

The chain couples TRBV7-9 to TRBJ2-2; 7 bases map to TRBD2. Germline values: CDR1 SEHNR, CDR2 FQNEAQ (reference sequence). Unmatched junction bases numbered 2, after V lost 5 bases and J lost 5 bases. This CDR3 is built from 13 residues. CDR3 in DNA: TGTGCCAGCAGCCCCGGGGGGACCGGGGAGCTGTTTTTT. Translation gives CASSPGGTGELFF.

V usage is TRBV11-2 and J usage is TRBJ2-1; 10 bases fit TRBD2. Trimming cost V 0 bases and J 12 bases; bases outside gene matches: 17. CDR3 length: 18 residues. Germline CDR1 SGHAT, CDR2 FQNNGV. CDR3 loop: CASSLDRSGGAPGFAQFF. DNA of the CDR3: TGTGCCAGCAGCTTAGATCGCAGCGGGGGGGCCCCAGGTTTCGCGCAGTTCTTC. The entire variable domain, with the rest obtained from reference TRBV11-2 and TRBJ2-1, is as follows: EAGVAQSPRYKIIEKRQSVAFWCNPISGHATLYWYQQILGQGPKLLIQFQNNGVVDDSQLPKDRFSAERLKGVDSTLKIQPAKLEDSAVYLCASSLDRSGGAPGFAQFFGPGTRLTVL.

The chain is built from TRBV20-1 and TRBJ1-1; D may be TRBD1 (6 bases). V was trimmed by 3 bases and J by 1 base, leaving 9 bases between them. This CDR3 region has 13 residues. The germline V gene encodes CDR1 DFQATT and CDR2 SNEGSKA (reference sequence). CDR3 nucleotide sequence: TGCAGTGCTAGTTCCAGGGGGAACACTGAAGCTTTCTTT. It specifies CSASSRGNTEAFF.